Below, 24 T cell receptor beta chains from the same sample are listed, as sequenced in a study of radiotherapy plus CTLA-4 blockade in lung cancer. Measured with immunoSEQ multiplex PCR; TCRdb has only the in-frame clones, and not every one. This table has tens of thousands of clones, roughly 85% appearing once. Source: peripheral blood, taken from a patient treated with radiotherapy plus ipilimumab. These receptors were obtained from a human donor with non-small cell lung cancer who had a complete response to radiotherapy plus ipilimumab.

This clone was observed a handful of times. The CDR3 reads CASSPGQGTHEQYF. DNA for the CDR3: TGCGCCAGCAGCCCCGGACAGGGAACCCACGAGCAGTACTTC. V gene TRBV4-3 combines with J gene TRBJ2-7; 8 bases fit TRBD1. This CDR3 is 14 amino acids long. J lost 5 bases, V lost 4 bases, and 7 bases had no gene match. Germline V gene sequence: CDR1 LGHNA, CDR2 YSLEER.

The genes are TRBV6-5 and TRBJ2-3, with 7 nucleotides matching TRBD2. Germline V gene lookup returns CDR1 MNHEY and CDR2 SVGAGI. The CDR3 has 16 amino acids. Trimming removed 2 bases from V and 2 bases from J; junction bases left unmatched: 7. The CDR3 DNA reads as TGTGCCAGCAGTTACGGCCGGGACTACTCCACAGATACGCAGTATTTT. Protein: CASSYGRDYSTDTQYF.

The V call is TRBV19, the J call TRBJ1-3, with D uncertain. V lost 6 bases and J lost 0, with 9 bases in between. The CDR3 contains 14 residues. In germline, CDR1 is LNHDA, CDR2 SQIVND (reference sequence). In nucleotides, the CDR3 is TGTGCCAGTAGCGACTTAAGCTCTGGAAACACCATATATTTT. As protein: CASSDLSSGNTIYF.

The chain uses TRBV19 and TRBJ2-1; TRBD1 matches at 7 bases. The J segment lost 4 bases and the V segment lost 4 bases, leaving 10 bases of the junction unmatched. CDR1 and CDR2 from the germline V gene are LNHDA and SQIVND (reference sequence). CDR3 length: 16 amino acids. CDR3 sequence reads: CASSTAGTEPYNEQFF. The CDR3 region has the DNA TGTGCCAGTAGTACCGCCGGGACAGAACCGTACAATGAGCAGTTCTTC.

The rearrangement joins TRBV19 to TRBJ2-5; D not certain. CDR3 length: 12 residues. Germline V gene sequence: CDR1 LNHDA, CDR2 SQIVND (reference sequence). V was trimmed by 3 bases and J by 10 bases, leaving 12 bases between them. CDR3 loop: CASSMPLQDQYF. The CDR3 DNA sequence: TGTGCCAGTAGTATGCCCCTACAAGACCAGTACTTC.

J is TRBJ2-2 and V is TRBV7-9; TRBD2 agrees at 11 bases. Germline CDR1 SEHNR, CDR2 FQNEAQ (reference sequence). CDR3 length: 14 amino acids. After removal of 8 bases from V and 6 bases from J, the junction contained 5 bases not matched to a gene. The chain's CDR3 is CASGLLAGAGELFF. CDR3 in DNA: TGTGCCAGCGGCCTACTAGCGGGAGCCGGGGAGCTGTTTTTT. Filled out from reference TRBV7-9 and TRBJ2-2, the complete variable domain reads DTGVSQNPRHKITKRGQNVTFRCDPISEHNRLYWYRQTLGQGPEFLTYFQNEAQLEKSRLLSDRFSAERPKGSFSTLEIQRTEQGDSAMYLCASGLLAGAGELFFGEGSRLTVL.

V is TRBV18 and J is TRBJ1-5, with 8 bases matching TRBD1. V shed 6 bases, J shed 5 bases, and the junction held 9 bases outside the gene matches. This CDR3 has 15 amino acids. Germline CDR1 is KGHSH and CDR2 is LQKENI. The CDR3 is CASSSDRAWDQPQHF. The CDR3 region has the DNA TGTGCCAGCTCGTCGGACAGGGCTTGGGATCAGCCCCAGCATTTT.

The CDR3 coding sequence is TGCGCCAGCAGCTTGATGACAGATACGCAGTATTTT. Amino acid sequence: CASSLMTDTQYF. J is TRBJ2-3 and V is TRBV5-1; D remains ambiguous. CDR1 and CDR2 (germline): SGHRS, YFSETQ. This CDR3 region has 12 residues. V gave up 1 base and J gave up 3 bases, with 3 bases separating them.

The rearrangement uses TRBV6-5 and TRBJ2-7; either TRBD1 or TRBD2 may fit D (5 bases each). Germline CDR1 reads MNHEY; CDR2 reads SVGAGI. Trimming stripped 8 bases from V and 4 bases from J, with 15 bases between. The CDR3 spans 13 residues. The CDR3 DNA reads TGTGCCAGCTCTCCGGGACCGCAATACGAGCAGTACGTC. Translation gives CASSPGPQYEQYV.

There are a few counts of this clone. The chain joins TRBV30 to TRBJ2-1; the D is unclear. The CDR3 totals 12 residues. CDR1 is GTSNPN and CDR2 is SVGIG in the germline V gene (reference sequence). With 0 bases removed from V and 6 bases from J, the gap between germline ends came to 6 bases. CDR3: CAWSVVGNEQFF. The CDR3 bases are TGTGCCTGGAGTGTGGTAGGCAATGAGCAGTTCTTC.

Only a few counts were recorded for this clone. The chain joins TRBV29-1 to TRBJ1-1, with TRBD1 matching 8 bases. The CDR3 runs 14 residues. Germline V gene lookup returns CDR1 SQVTM and CDR2 ANQGSEA. J was trimmed by 1 base and V by 7 bases; bases with no gene match: 8. Written as DNA, the CDR3 is TGCAGCGCCAAGGGCGGGACAGGGAACACTGAAGCTTTCTTT. It translates to CSAKGGTGNTEAFF.

This chain connects TRBV20-1 to TRBJ2-1; D not certain. Germline CDR1 and CDR2: DFQATT and SNEGSKA (reference sequence). The CDR3 is 11 amino acids. This CDR3 reads CSAPGYNEQFF. DNA for the CDR3: TGCAGCGCACCCGGTTACAATGAGCAGTTCTTC.

In its sample, this clone was seen a few times. This chain links TRBV5-1 with TRBJ1-2; a possible D gene is TRBD1 (5 bases). The CDR3 has 15 residues. CDR1 is SGHRS and CDR2 is YFSETQ in the germline V gene. V was clipped by 1 base and J by 0 bases, with 10 bases between them. The CDR3 coding sequence is TGCGCCAGCAGCTTGTTGGGACGGACTAACTATGGCTACACCTTC. Its protein is CASSLLGRTNYGYTF.

The rearrangement links TRBV4-3 to TRBJ1-2; 7 nucleotides agree with TRBD1. The junction had 5 bases not matched to a gene; V was cut back by 1 base and J by 0 bases. Germline CDR1 reads LGHNA; CDR2 reads YSLEER. The CDR3 covers 16 residues. In DNA, the CDR3 is TGCGCCAGCAGCCAAGGAGACAGGGCAGCTAACTATGGCTACACCTTC. Protein sequence: CASSQGDRAANYGYTF.

The chain carries TRBV30 and TRBJ2-3, with 12 bases that match TRBD1. V lost 2 bases and J lost 0; bases outside the gene matches: 6. This CDR3 has 17 amino acids. Germline loops: CDR1 GTSNPN, CDR2 SVGIG (reference sequence). The CDR3 sequence: CAWSLSGTGGSTDTQYF. CDR3 nucleotide sequence: TGTGCCTGGAGTTTATCCGGGACAGGGGGCAGCACAGATACGCAGTATTTT.

The chain combines TRBV5-1 with TRBJ2-3, with 8 nucleotides matching TRBD2. This CDR3 is built from 16 residues. Germline lookup yields CDR1 SGHRS and CDR2 YFSETQ. V lost 0 bases and J lost 2; bases outside the gene matches: 5. CDR3 bases: TGCGCCAGCAGCTTGGTGCGGGGGGCTTTCACAGATACGCAGTATTTT. Translated, it gives CASSLVRGAFTDTQYF.

This sequence joins TRBV7-2 and TRBJ2-7; D is possibly TRBD1 or TRBD2 (5 bases each). V lost 5 bases and J 12 bases, leaving 17 bases between the germline ends. The CDR3 is made up of 12 amino acids. The germline V gene encodes CDR1 SGHTA and CDR2 FQGNSA. DNA for the CDR3: TGTGCCAGCAGCCTAGGGACGTCGGCTCCGTACTTC. Translation gives CASSLGTSAPYF.

This chain links TRBV30 with TRBJ1-1; D is possibly TRBD1 (6 bases). Germline CDR1 and CDR2: GTSNPN and SVGIG (reference sequence). The CDR3 spans 14 residues. With 3 bases removed from V and 4 bases from J, the gap between germline ends came to 15 bases. CDR3 sequence: CAWSPTMTGTEAFF. In DNA form, the CDR3 reads TGTGCCTGGAGCCCCACTATGACAGGCACTGAAGCTTTCTTT.

V usage is TRBV21-1 and J usage is TRBJ2-4. TRBV21-1 is a documented pseudogene. The CDR3 extends over 17 amino acids. The CDR3 region has the DNA TGTGCCAGCAGCAAAGAAAAGGGCGAGCTAGCCAAAAACATTCAGTACTTC. As protein: CASSKEKGELAKNIQYF.

CDR3 nucleotide sequence: TGTGCCTGGAGTAGGGACAGGTCTCCCGTGCAGTACTTC. It is translated as CAWSRDRSPVQYF. The chain couples TRBV30 to TRBJ2-7, with TRBD1 matching over 8 bases. The CDR3 runs to 13 residues. Unmatched junction bases numbered 9, after V lost 2 bases and J lost 9 bases. Germline loops: CDR1 GTSNPN, CDR2 SVGIG (reference sequence).

The V and J genes are TRBV7-2 and TRBJ2-3; no clear D gene. V was clipped by 4 bases and J by 1 base, with 9 bases between them. The CDR3 has 14 amino acids. Germline CDR1 is SGHTA and CDR2 is FQGNSA. CDR3 coding DNA: TGTGCCAGCAGCTGGGTCCTGGGCACAGATACGCAGTATTTT. Protein sequence: CASSWVLGTDTQYF.

The rearrangement uses TRBV27 and TRBJ2-1; D is possibly TRBD2 (6 bases). The CDR3 is made up of 14 amino acids. V was cut by 3 bases and J by 11 bases, with 17 bases left in between. CDR1 is MNHEY, CDR2 SMNVEV, per germline (reference sequence). The CDR3 spells CASSLGAAGKQQFF. The CDR3 DNA reads TGTGCCAGCAGTTTGGGCGCGGCGGGGAAACAGCAGTTCTTC.

The chain joins TRBV6-7 to TRBJ2-7, with 9 bases fitting TRBD1. TRBV6-7 is an ORF; its function is uncertain. CDR3 length equals 13 residues. The J segment lost 6 bases and the V segment lost 6 bases, leaving 6 bases of the junction unmatched. The CDR3 sequence: CASRQDRGGEQYV. The DNA of the CDR3 is TGTGCCAGCAGACAGGACAGGGGTGGCGAGCAGTACGTC.

The rearrangement links TRBV7-9 to TRBJ1-1, with a possible D match to TRBD1 (5 bases). The germline V gene encodes CDR1 SEHNR and CDR2 FQNEAQ (reference sequence). Trimming pared 5 bases from V and 5 bases from J, leaving 21 bases between. The CDR3 extends over 16 amino acids. In DNA, the CDR3 is TGTGCCAGCAGCCTAAGTTCAGGTGTTGGGGGGACTGAAGCTTTCTTT. This encodes CASSLSSGVGGTEAFF.